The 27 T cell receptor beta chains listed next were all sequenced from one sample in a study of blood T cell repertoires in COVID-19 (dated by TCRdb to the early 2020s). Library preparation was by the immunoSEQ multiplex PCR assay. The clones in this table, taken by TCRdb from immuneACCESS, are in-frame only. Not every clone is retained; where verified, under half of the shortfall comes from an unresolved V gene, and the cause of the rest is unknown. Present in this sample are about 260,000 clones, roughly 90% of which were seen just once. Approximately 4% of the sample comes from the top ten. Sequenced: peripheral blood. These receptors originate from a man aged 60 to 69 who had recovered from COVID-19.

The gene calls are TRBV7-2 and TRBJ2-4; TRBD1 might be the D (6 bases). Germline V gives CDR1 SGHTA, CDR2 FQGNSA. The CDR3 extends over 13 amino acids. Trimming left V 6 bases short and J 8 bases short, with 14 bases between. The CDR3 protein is CASRVRGGDIQYF. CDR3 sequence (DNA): TGTGCCAGCAGGGTTCGAGGGGGTGACATTCAGTACTTC.

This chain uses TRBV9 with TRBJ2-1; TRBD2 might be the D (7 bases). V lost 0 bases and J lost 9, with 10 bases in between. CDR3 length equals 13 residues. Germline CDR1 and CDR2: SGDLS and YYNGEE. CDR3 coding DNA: TGTGCCAGCAGCGTAGGGGGGGGCCTTGAGCAGTTCTTC. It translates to CASSVGGGLEQFF.

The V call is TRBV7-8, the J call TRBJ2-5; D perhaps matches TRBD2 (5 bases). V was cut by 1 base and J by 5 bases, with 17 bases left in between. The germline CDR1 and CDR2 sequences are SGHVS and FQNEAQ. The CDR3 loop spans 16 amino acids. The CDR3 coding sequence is TGTGCCAGCAGCTTAGATCCGGGGTCCTCGAGGGAGACCCAGTACTTC. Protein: CASSLDPGSSRETQYF.

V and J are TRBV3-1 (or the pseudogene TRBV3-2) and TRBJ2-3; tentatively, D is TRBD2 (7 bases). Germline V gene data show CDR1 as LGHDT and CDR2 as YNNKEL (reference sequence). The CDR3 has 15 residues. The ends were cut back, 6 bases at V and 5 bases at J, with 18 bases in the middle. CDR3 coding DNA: TGTGCCAGCAGGGCACGGGGGGCCACGAGAGATACGCAGTATTTT. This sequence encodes CASRARGATRDTQYF.

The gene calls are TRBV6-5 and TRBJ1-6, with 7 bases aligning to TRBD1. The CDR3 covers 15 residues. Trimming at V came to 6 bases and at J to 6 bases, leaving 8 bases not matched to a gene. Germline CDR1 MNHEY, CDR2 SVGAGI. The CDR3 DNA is TGTGCCAGCAGGCCAGAGGGGGCGCTTAATTCACCCCTCCACTTT. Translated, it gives CASRPEGALNSPLHF.

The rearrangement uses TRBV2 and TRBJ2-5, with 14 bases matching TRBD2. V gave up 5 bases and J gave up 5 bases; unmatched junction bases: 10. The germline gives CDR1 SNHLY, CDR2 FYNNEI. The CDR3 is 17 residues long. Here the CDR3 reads CASSWGTSGGIGETQYF. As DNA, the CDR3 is TGTGCCAGCAGTTGGGGGACTAGCGGGGGTATCGGCGAGACCCAGTACTTC.

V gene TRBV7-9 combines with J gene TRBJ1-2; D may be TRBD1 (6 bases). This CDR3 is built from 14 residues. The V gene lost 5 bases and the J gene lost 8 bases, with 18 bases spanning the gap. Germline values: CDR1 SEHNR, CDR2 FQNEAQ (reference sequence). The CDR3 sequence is CASSQMVRGGGYTF. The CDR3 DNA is TGTGCCAGCAGCCAAATGGTCAGGGGTGGCGGCTACACCTTC.

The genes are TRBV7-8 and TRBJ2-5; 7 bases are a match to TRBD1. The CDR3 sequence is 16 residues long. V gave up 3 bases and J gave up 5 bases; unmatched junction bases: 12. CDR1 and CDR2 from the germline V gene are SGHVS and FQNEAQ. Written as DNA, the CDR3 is TGTGCCAGCAGCTTTGTGCTCAGGGGGACCGGGGAGACCCAGTACTTC. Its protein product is CASSFVLRGTGETQYF. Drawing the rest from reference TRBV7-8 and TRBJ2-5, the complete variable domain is GAGVSQSPRYKVAKRGQDVALRCDPISGHVSLFWYQQALGQGPEFLTYFQNEAQLDKSGLPSDRFFAERPEGSVSTLKIQRTQQEDSAVYLCASSFVLRGTGETQYFGPGTRLLVL.

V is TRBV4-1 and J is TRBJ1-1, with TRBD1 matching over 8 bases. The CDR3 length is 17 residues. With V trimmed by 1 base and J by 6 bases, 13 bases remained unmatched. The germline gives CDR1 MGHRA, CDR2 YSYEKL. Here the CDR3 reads CASSQAYSPDRAPEAFF. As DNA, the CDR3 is TGCGCCAGCAGCCAAGCGTATTCTCCGGACAGGGCCCCTGAAGCTTTCTTT.

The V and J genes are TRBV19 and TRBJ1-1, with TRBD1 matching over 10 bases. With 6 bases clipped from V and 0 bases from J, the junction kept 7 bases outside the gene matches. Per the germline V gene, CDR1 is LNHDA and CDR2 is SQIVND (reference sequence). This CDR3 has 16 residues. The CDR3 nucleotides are TGTGCCAGTAGGCCCCGGGACAGGGGAGTGAACACTGAAGCTTTCTTT. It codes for CASRPRDRGVNTEAFF.

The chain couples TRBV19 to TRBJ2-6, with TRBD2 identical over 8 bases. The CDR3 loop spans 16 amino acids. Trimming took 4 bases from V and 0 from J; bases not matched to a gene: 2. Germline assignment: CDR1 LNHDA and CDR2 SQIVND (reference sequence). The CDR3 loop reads CASSTRGGSGANVLTF. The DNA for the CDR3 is TGTGCCAGTAGTACCCGGGGGGGCTCTGGGGCCAACGTCCTGACTTTC.

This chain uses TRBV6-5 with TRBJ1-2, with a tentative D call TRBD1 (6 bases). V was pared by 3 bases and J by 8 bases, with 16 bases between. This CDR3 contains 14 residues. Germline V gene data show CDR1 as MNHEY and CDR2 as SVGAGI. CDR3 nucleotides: TGTGCCAGCAGTTATACCGACAGGTGGGGGGGCTACACCTTC. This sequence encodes CASSYTDRWGGYTF.

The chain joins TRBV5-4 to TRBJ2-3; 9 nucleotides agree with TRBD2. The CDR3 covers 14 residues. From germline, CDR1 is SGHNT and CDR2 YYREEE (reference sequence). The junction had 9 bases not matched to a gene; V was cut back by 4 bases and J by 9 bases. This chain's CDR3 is CASSVSGGINTQYF. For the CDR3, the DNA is TGTGCCAGCAGCGTTAGCGGGGGAATAAACACGCAGTATTTT.

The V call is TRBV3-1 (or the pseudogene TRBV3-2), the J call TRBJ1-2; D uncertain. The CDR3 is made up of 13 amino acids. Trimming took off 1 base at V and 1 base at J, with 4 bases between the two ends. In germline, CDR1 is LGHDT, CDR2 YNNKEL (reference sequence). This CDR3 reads CASSQGSNYGYTF. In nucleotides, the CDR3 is TGTGCCAGCAGCCAAGGTAGTAACTATGGCTACACCTTC.

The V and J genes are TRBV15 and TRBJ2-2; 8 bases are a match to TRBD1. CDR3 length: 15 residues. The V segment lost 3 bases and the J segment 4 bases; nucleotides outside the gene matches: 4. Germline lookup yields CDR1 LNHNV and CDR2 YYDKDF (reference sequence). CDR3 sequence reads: CATSRDRVATGELFF. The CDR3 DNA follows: TGTGCCACCAGCAGGGACAGGGTGGCCACCGGGGAGCTGTTTTTT.

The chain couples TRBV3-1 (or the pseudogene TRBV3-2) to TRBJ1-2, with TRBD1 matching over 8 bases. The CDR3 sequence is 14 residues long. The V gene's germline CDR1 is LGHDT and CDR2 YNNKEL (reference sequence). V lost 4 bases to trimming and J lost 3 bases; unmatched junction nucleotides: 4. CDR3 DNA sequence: TGTGCCAGCAGCCCCCGACAGGGGCACTATGGCTACACCTTC. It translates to CASSPRQGHYGYTF.

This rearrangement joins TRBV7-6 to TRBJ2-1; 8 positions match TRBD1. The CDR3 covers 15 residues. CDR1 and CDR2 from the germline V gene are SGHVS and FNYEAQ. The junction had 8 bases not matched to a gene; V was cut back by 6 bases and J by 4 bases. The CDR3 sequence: CASSSRQGFYNEQFF. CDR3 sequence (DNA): TGTGCCAGCAGTTCCAGACAGGGGTTTTACAATGAGCAGTTCTTC.

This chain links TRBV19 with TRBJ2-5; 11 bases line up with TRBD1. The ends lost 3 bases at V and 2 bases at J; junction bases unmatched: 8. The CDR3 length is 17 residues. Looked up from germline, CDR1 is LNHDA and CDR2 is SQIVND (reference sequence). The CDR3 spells CASSIGGQGAGQETQYF. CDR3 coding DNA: TGTGCCAGTAGTATTGGCGGACAGGGGGCAGGACAAGAGACCCAGTACTTC.

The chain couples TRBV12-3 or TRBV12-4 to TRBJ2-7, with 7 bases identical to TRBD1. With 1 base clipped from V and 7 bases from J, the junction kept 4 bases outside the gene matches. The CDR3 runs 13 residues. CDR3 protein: CASSLGAGGEQYF. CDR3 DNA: TGTGCCAGCAGTTTAGGGGCAGGGGGTGAGCAGTACTTC.

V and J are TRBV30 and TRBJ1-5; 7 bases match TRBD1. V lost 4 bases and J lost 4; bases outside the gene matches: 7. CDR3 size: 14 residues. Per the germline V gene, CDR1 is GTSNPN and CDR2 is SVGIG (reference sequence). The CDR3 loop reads CAWTKGTANQPQHF. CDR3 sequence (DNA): TGTGCCTGGACCAAGGGGACAGCGAATCAGCCCCAGCATTTT.

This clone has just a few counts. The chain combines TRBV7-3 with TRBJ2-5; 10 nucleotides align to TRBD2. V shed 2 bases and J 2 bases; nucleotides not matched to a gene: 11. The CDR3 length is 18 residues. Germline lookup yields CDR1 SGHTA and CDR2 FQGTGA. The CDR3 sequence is CASSLQPAGGPSQETQYF. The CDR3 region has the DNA TGTGCCAGCAGCTTACAGCCAGCGGGGGGGCCCTCACAAGAGACCCAGTACTTC.

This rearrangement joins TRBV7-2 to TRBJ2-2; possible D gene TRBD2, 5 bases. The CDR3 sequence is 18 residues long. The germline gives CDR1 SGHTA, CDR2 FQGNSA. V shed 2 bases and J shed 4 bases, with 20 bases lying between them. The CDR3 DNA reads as TGTGCCAGCAGCTTAAATCGCCTGTCTAGCAGTCGCACCGGGGAGCTGTTTTTT. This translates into CASSLNRLSSSRTGELFF.

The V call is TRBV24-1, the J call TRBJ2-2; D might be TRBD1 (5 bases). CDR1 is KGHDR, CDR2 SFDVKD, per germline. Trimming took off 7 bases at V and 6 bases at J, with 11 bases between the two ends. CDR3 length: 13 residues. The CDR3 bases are TGTGCCACCAGCCAGGACATCGCCGGGGAGCTGTTTTTT. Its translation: CATSQDIAGELFF.

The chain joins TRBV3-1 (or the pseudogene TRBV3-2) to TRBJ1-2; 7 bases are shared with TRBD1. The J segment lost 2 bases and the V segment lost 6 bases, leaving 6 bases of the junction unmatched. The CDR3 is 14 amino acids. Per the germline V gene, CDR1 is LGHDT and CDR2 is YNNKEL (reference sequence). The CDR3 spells CASRPPGGNYGYTF. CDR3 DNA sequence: TGTGCCAGCAGGCCTCCAGGGGGAAACTATGGCTACACCTTC.

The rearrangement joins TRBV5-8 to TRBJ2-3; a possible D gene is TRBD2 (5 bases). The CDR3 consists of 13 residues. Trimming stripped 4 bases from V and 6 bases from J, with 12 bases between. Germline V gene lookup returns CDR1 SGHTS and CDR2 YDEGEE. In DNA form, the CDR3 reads TGTGCCAGCAGCCTCGGACGAGGGGATACGCAGTATTTT. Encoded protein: CASSLGRGDTQYF.

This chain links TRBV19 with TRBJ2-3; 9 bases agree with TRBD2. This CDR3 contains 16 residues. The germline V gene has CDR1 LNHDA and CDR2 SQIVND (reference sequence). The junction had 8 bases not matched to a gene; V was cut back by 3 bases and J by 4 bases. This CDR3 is CASSIPGGGVADTQYF. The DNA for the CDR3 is TGTGCCAGTAGTATCCCTGGCGGGGGGGTGGCAGATACGCAGTATTTT.

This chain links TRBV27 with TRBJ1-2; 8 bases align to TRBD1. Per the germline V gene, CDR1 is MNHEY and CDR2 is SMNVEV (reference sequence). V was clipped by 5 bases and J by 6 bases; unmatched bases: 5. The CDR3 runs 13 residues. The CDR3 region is CASSPGTGHGYTF. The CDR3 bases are TGTGCCAGCAGTCCTGGGACAGGTCATGGCTACACCTTC.